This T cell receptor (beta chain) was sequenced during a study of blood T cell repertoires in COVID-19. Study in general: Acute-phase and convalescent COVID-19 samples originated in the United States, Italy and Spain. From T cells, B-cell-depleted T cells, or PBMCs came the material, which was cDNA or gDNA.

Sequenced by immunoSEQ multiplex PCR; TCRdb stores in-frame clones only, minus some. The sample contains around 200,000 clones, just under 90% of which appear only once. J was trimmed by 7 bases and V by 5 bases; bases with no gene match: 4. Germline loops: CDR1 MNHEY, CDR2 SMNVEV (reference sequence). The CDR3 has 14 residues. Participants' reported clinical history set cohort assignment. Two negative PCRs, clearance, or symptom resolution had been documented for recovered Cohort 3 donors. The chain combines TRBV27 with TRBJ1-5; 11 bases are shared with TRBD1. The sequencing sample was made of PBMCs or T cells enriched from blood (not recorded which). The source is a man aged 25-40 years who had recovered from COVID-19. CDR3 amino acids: CASSPGQGAQPQHF. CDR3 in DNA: TGTGCCAGCAGTCCCGGACAGGGGGCCCAGCCCCAGCATTTT.